This T cell receptor beta chain was profiled in a study of CD8 T cells in Susac syndrome. Sequencing targeted TCR beta in T cells from blood (CD8+ and CD4+). The multiple sclerosis controls were treatment-naive patients, and their relapsing-remitting disease was stable or active. Through negative isolation, CD4+ and CD8+ T cells were obtained, while TEMRA cells were enriched using FACS. Note on this clonotype: Its target is not known.

The authors reverse transcribed 0.5 to 1 ug RNA with random hexamers. In TCRdb, the immunoSEQ multiplex PCR reads were re-called with MiXCR into one record per CDR3 protein. The table includes some 200,000 distinct CDR3 sequences, 95% detected once. Study-wide findings and caveats: In its TCR sequencing and HLA analysis, the study acknowledged that the number of individuals was relatively small.

V lost 5 bases and J lost 9; bases outside the gene matches: 10. CDR3 length: 15 amino acids. CDR1 is SGHAT, CDR2 FQNNGV, per germline. This clonotype originated in a human donor with multiple sclerosis. The source material was CD4+ T cells from PBMCs. The chain carries TRBV11-2 and TRBJ2-1, with TRBD1 matching over 10 bases. The CDR3 nucleotides read TGTGCCAGCAGCGGTGGGACAGGGGATCGGGCTGAGCAGTTCTTC. It codes for CASSGGTGDRAEQFF. The variable domain in full, completed from reference TRBV11-2 and TRBJ2-1, reads EAGVAQSPRYKIIEKRQSVAFWCNPISGHATLYWYQQILGQGPKLLIQFQNNGVVDDSQLPKDRFSAERLKGVDSTLKIQPAKLEDSAVYLCASSGGTGDRAEQFFGPGTRLTVL.